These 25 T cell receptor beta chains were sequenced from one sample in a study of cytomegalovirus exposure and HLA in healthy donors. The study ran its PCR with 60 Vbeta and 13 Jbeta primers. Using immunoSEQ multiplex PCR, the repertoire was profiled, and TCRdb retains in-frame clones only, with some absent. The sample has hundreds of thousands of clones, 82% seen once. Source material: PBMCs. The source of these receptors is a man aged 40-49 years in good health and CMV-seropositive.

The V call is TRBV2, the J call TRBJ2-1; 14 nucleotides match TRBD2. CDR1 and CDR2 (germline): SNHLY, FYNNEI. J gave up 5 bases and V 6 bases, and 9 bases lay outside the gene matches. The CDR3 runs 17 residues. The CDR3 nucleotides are TGTGCCAGCAGGCCCCGACTAGCGGGAGGGCCAAACAATGAGCAGTTCTTC. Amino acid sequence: CASRPRLAGGPNNEQFF.

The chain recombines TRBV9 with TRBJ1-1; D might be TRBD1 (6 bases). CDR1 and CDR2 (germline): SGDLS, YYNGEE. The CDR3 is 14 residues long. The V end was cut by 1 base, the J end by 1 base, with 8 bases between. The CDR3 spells CASSVTGSNTEAFF. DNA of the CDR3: TGTGCCAGCAGCGTAACAGGGTCGAACACTGAAGCTTTCTTT.

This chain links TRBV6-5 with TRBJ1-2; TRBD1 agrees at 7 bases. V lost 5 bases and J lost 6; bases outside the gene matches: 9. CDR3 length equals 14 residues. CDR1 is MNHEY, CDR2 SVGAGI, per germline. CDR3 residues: CASSRNYRGDGYTF. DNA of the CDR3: TGTGCCAGCAGTCGAAATTACAGGGGAGATGGCTACACCTTC.

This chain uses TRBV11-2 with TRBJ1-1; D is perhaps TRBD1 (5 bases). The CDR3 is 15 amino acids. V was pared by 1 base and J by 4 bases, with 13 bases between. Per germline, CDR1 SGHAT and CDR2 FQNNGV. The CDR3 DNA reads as TGTGCCAGCAGCTTAGGATTGGGGGGTAGCACTGAAGCTTTCTTT. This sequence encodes CASSLGLGGSTEAFF.

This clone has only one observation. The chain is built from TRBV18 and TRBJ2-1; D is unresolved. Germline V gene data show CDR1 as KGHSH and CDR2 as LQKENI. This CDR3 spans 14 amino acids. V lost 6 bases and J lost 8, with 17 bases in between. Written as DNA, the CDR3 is TGTGCCAGCTCCCCCTCCGGAGTACGGGATGAGCAGTTCTTC. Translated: CASSPSGVRDEQFF.

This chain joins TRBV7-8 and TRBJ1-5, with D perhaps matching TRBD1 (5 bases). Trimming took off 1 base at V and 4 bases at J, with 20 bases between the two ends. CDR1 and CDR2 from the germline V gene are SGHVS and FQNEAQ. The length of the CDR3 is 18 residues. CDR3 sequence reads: CASSLEGMGWGGNQPQHF. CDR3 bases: TGTGCCAGCAGCTTAGAGGGGATGGGGTGGGGGGGGAATCAGCCCCAGCATTTT.

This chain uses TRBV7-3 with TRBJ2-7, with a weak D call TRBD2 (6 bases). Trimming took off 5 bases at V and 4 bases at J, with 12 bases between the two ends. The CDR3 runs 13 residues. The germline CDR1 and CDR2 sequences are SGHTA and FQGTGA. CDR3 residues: CASSPSGEYEQYF. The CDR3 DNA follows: TGTGCCAGCAGCCCTTCGGGGGAGTACGAGCAGTACTTC.

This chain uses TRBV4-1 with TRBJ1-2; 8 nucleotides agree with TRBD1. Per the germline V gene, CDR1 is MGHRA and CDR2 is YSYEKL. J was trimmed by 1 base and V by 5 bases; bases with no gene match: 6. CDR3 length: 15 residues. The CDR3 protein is CASSSGQGGNYGYTF. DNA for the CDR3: TGCGCCAGCAGCAGCGGACAGGGAGGTAACTATGGCTACACCTTC.

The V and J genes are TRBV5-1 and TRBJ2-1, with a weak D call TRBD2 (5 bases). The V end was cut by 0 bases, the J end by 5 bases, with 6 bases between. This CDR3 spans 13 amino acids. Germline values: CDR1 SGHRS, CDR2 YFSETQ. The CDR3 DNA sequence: TGCGCCAGCAGCTTGGTGAGGGACAATGAGCAGTTCTTC. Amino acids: CASSLVRDNEQFF.

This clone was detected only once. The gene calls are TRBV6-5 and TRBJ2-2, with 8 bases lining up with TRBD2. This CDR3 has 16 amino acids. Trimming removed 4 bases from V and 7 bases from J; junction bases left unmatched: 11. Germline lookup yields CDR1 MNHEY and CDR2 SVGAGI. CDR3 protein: CASSSLGSGRIGELFF. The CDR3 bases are TGTGCCAGCAGTTCCCTTGGCAGCGGGAGAATCGGGGAGCTGTTTTTT.

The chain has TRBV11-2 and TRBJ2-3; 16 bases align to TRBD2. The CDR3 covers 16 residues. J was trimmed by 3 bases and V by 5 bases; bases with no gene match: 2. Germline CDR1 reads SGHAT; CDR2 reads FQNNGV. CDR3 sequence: CASSLGLAGGTDTQYF. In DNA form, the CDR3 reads TGTGCCAGCAGCCTGGGACTAGCGGGAGGGACAGATACGCAGTATTTT.

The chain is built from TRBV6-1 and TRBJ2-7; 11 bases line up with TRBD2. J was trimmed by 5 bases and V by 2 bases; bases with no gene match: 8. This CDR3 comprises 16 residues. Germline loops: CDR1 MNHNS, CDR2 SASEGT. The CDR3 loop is CASSESLAGGWNEQYV. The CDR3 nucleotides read TGTGCCAGCAGTGAAAGCCTAGCGGGAGGATGGAACGAGCAGTACGTC.

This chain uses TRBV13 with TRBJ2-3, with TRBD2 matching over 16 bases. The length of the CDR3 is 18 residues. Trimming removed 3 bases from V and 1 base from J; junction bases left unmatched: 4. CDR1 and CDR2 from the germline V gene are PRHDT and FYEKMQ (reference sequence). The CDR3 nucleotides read TGTGCCAGCAGCTTGGGACTAGCGGGAGGGCTGGGCACAGATACGCAGTATTTT. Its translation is CASSLGLAGGLGTDTQYF. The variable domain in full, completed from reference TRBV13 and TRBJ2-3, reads AAGVIQSPRHLIKEKRETATLKCYPIPRHDTVYWYQQGPGQDPQFLISFYEKMQSDKGSIPDRFSAQQFSDYHSELNMSSLELGDSALYFCASSLGLAGGLGTDTQYFGPGTRLTVL.

CDR3 DNA: TGTGCCAGCAGCCACACACACCGTCCTTTCTATGGCTACACCTTC. It specifies CASSHTHRPFYGYTF. This chain connects TRBV7-2 to TRBJ1-2, with D uncertain. This CDR3 region has 15 residues. Germline V gene data show CDR1 as SGHTA and CDR2 as FQGNSA. V lost 5 bases, J lost 4 bases, and 17 bases lay in between.

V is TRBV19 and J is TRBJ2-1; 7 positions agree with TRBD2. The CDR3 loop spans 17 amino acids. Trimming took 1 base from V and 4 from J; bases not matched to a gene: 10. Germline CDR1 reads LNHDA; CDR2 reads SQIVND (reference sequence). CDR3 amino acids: CASSIASLAGAYNEQFF. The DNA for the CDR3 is TGTGCCAGTAGTATAGCTTCCCTCGCGGGAGCATACAATGAGCAGTTCTTC. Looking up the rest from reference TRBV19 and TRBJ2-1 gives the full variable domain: DGGITQSPKYLFRKEGQNVTLSCEQNLNHDAMYWYRQDPGQGLRLIYYSQIVNDFQKGDIAEGYSVSREKKESFPLTVTSAQKNPTAFYLCASSIASLAGAYNEQFFGPGTRLTVL.

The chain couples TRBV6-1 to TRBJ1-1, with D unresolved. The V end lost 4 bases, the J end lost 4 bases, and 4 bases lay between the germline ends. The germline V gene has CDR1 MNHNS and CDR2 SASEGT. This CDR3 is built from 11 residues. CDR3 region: CASSGLTEAFF. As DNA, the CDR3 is TGTGCCAGCAGTGGGCTCACTGAAGCTTTCTTT.

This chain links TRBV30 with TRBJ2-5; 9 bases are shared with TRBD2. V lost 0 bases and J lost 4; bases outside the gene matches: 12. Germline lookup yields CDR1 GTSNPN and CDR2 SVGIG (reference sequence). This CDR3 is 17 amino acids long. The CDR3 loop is CAWSVRGSAGGGETQYF. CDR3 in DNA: TGTGCCTGGAGTGTACGAGGTAGCGCGGGAGGGGGAGAGACCCAGTACTTC.

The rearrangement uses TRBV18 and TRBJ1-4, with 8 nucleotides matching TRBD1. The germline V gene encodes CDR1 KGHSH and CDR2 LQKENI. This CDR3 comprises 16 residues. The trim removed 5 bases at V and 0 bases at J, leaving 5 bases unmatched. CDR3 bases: TGTGCCAGCTCAGCCTCACAGGGGGCAACTAATGAAAAACTGTTTTTT. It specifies CASSASQGATNEKLFF. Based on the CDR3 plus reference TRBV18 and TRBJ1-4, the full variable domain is NAGVMQNPRHLVRRRGQEARLRCSPMKGHSHVYWYRQLPEEGLKFMVYLQKENIIDESGMPKERFSAEFPKEGPSILRIQQVVRGDSAAYFCASSASQGATNEKLFFGSGTQLSVL.

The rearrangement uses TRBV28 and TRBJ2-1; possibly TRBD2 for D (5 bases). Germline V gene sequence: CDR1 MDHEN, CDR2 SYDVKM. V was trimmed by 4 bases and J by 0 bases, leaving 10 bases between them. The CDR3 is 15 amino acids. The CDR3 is CASSSQGSSYNEQFF. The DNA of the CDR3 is TGTGCCAGCAGTTCGCAAGGGAGCTCCTACAATGAGCAGTTCTTC.

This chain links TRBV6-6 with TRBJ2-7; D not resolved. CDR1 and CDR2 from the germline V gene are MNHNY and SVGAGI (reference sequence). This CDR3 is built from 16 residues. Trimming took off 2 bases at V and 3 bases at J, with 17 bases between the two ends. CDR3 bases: TGTGCCAGCAGTTACGCGAGCAGAACGGCGGTCTACGAGCAGTACTTC. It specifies CASSYASRTAVYEQYF.

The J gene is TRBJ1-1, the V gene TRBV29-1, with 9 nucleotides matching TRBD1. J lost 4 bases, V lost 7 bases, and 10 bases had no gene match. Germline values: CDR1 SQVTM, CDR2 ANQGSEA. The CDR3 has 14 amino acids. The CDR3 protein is CSALWGQGITEAFF. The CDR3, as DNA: TGCAGCGCGCTGTGGGGACAGGGTATCACTGAAGCTTTCTTT.

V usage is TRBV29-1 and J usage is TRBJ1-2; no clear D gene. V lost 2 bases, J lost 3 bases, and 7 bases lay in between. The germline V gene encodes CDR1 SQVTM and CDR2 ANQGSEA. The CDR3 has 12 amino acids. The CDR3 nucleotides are TGCAGCGTTGAACAGGTGGACTATGGCTACACCTTC. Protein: CSVEQVDYGYTF.

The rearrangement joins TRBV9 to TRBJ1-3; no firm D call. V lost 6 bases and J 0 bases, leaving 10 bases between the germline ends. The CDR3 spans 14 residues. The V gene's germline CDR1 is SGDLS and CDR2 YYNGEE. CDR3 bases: TGTGCCAGCAACGGAGGGAGCTCTGGAAACACCATATATTTT. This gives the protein CASNGGSSGNTIYF.

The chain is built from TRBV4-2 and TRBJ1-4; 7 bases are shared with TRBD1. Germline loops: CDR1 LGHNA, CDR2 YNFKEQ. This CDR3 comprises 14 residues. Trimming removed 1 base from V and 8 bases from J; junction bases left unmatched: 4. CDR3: CASSQAAGGEKLFF. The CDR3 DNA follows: TGTGCCAGCAGCCAAGCAGCAGGGGGAGAAAAACTGTTTTTT.

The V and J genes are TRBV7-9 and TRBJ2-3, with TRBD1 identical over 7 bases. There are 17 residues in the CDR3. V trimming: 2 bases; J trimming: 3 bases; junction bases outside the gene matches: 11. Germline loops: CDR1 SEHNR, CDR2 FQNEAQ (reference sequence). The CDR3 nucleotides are TGTGCCAGCAGCTTATTATGGCCCAGCAGGGGGACAGATACGCAGTATTTT. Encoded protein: CASSLLWPSRGTDTQYF.